The 27 T cell receptor beta chains in this list originate from one sample, sequenced in a study of T cells in Graves' hyperthyroidism and ophthalmopathy. Researchers took RNA transcripts and amplified the TCR beta CDR3 regions from them. The HTBI set primed first-round TCR CDR3 RT-PCR. Using its own MiXCR run on the multiplex PCR reads, TCRdb lists one record per CDR3 protein. The data show around 520,000 distinct CDR3 sequences, roughly 15% seen once. The sample was blood. All receptors come from a woman aged 40 to 50 with Graves' hyperthyroidism.

This clonotype showed up many times. CDR3 sequence: CASSSWGENNEQFF. CDR3 nucleotides: TGTGCCAGCAGCTCCTGGGGGGAAAACAATGAGCAGTTCTTC. The V and J genes are TRBV7-8 and TRBJ2-1; perhaps TRBD2 as D (6 bases). Trimming removed 4 bases at V and 5 bases at J, with 12 bases between. The CDR3 has 14 amino acids. The germline gives CDR1 SGHVS, CDR2 FQNEAQ.

This clonotype has a count of ten or more. This sequence joins TRBV11-2 and TRBJ2-1; 13 bases fit TRBD2. The CDR3 extends over 20 amino acids. The germline V gene encodes CDR1 SGHAT and CDR2 FQNNGV. Germline trimming cut 1 base from V and 0 bases from J; bases unmatched to any gene: 9. The CDR3 loop reads CASSLVGTSGNFGSYNEQFF. The CDR3 nucleotides are TGTGCCAGCAGCTTAGTTGGGACTAGCGGGAACTTCGGCTCCTACAATGAGCAGTTCTTC.

This clonotype was observed at least ten times. Mismatch with germline at one junction end may stem from a read error. V and J are TRBV5-1 and TRBJ1-2; the D is unclear. This CDR3 has 13 residues. Germline loops: CDR1 SGHRS, CDR2 YFSETQ. CDR3 coding DNA: TGTGCCAGCAGCCCTGAAGGGAACTATGGCTACACCTTC. This sequence encodes CASSPEGNYGYTF.

This clonotype was observed many times. The gene calls are TRBV12-3 or TRBV12-4 and TRBJ2-1; 13 nucleotides match TRBD2. The CDR3 extends over 16 amino acids. V lost 3 bases, J lost 3 bases, and 2 bases stayed unmatched. CDR3 region: CASSFGTSGDYNEQFF. Written as DNA, the CDR3 is TGTGCCAGCAGTTTCGGGACTAGCGGGGACTACAATGAGCAGTTCTTC.

This clonotype showed up just a few times. The V call is TRBV20-1, the J call TRBJ2-7; TRBD2 is a possible D gene (5 bases). Germline CDR1 is DFQATT and CDR2 is SNEGSKA (reference sequence). The CDR3 is made up of 13 amino acids. V was cut by 6 bases and J by 4 bases, with 16 bases left in between. In DNA form, the CDR3 reads TGCAGTGCCTACAATAGCGATCGGTACGAGCAGTACTTC. Translated: CSAYNSDRYEQYF.

This clonotype has at least ten counts. The CDR3 bases are TGTGCCAGCAGCGTAGGAGGGGGAGGGACTGAAGCTTTCTTT. Its translation is CASSVGGGGTEAFF. The rearrangement uses TRBV9 and TRBJ1-1; possibly TRBD1 for D (6 bases). The CDR3 has 14 amino acids. The V end was cut by 0 bases, the J end by 5 bases, with 11 bases between. Per germline, CDR1 SGDLS and CDR2 YYNGEE.

This clonotype appeared many times. This chain joins TRBV7-9 and TRBJ2-1; TRBD1 agrees at 9 bases. Germline CDR1 SEHNR, CDR2 FQNEAQ (reference sequence). After removal of 5 bases from V and 8 bases from J, the junction contained 7 bases not matched to a gene. The CDR3 is 14 residues long. DNA of the CDR3: TGTGCCAGCAGCGGGACAGGGATTGAGGATGAGCAGTTCTTC. The encoded protein is CASSGTGIEDEQFF.

This clonotype was counted a few times. J is TRBJ1-5 and V is TRBV27; tentative D call: TRBD1 (5 bases). Per the germline V gene, CDR1 is MNHEY and CDR2 is SMNVEV (reference sequence). V was cut by 5 bases and J by 0 bases, with 14 bases left in between. This CDR3 has 16 residues. CDR3 region: CASSPGTEYSNQPQHF. The CDR3 bases are TGTGCCAGCAGTCCCGGGACGGAATATAGCAATCAGCCCCAGCATTTT.

This clonotype was counted many times. CDR3 DNA: TGTGCCAGCAGCCCCCAGACAGGGACCACTGAAGCTTTCTTT. Amino acid sequence: CASSPQTGTTEAFF. V and J are TRBV9 and TRBJ1-1; TRBD1 aligns across 7 bases. Germline-derived CDR1 and CDR2 are SGDLS and YYNGEE. This CDR3 spans 14 amino acids. With V trimmed by 4 bases and J by 4 bases, 7 bases remained unmatched.

This clonotype was observed many times. The chain joins TRBV20-1 to TRBJ2-5, with 8 bases that match TRBD2. The CDR3 has 13 amino acids. V was clipped by 1 base and J by 7 bases; unmatched bases: 5. CDR1 and CDR2 from the germline V gene are DFQATT and SNEGSKA (reference sequence). CDR3: CSARGLATGTQYF. CDR3 sequence (DNA): TGCAGTGCTAGAGGACTAGCGACTGGGACCCAGTACTTC.

Remarks on this clonotype: This may arise from a read error, as a much more abundant clone is one base away. V usage is TRBV6-1 and J usage is TRBJ2-7; TRBD2 matches at 12 bases. In germline, CDR1 is MNHNS, CDR2 SASEGT. V shed 6 bases and J 3 bases; nucleotides not matched to a gene: 3. The CDR3 is 14 amino acids. CDR3 residues: CASRQTSGSYEQYF. CDR3 in DNA: TGTGCCAGCAGGCAGACTAGCGGGAGCTACGAGCAGTACTTC.

In its sample, this clonotype was seen many times. The chain links TRBV6-1 to TRBJ1-1; the D is unclear. The CDR3 is 13 amino acids. Germline loops: CDR1 MNHNS, CDR2 SASEGT. The V gene lost 2 bases and the J gene lost 1 base, with 5 bases spanning the gap. CDR3: CASSELGNTEAFF. The CDR3 DNA reads as TGTGCCAGCAGTGAATTAGGGAACACTGAAGCTTTCTTT.

There are many counts of this clonotype. This sequence joins TRBV7-9 and TRBJ2-3; D remains unclear. This CDR3 has 14 amino acids. Germline V gene data show CDR1 as SEHNR and CDR2 as FQNEAQ (reference sequence). Trimming pared 3 bases from V and 0 bases from J, leaving 7 bases between. In DNA form, the CDR3 reads TGTGCCAGCAGCTTGAGTTCTAGCACAGATACGCAGTATTTT. It specifies CASSLSSSTDTQYF.

This clonotype has only a few counts. V usage is TRBV27 and J usage is TRBJ1-2; 8 nucleotides match TRBD1. This CDR3 has 15 residues. Germline assignment: CDR1 MNHEY and CDR2 SMNVEV (reference sequence). J gave up 6 bases and V 2 bases, and 8 bases lay outside the gene matches. The CDR3 sequence: CASSLGTGRLDGYTF. The CDR3 DNA reads as TGTGCCAGCAGTTTAGGGACAGGCAGGTTGGATGGCTACACCTTC.

This sequence joins TRBV4-1 and TRBJ2-5; 11 positions match TRBD2. CDR1 is MGHRA and CDR2 is YSYEKL in the germline V gene. Losses at the gene ends were 4 bases for V and 4 bases for J; bases not matched to a gene: 14. This CDR3 contains 18 residues. DNA of the CDR3: TGCGCCAGCAGCCTTCGGGGACTAGCGGCGCAGTGGTCAGAGACCCAGTACTTC. Protein product: CASSLRGLAAQWSETQYF.

This clonotype was picked up a small number of times. This chain uses TRBV7-9 with TRBJ2-7; 16 nucleotides line up with TRBD2. The CDR3 covers 18 residues. J gave up 5 bases and V 1 base, and 8 bases lay outside the gene matches. Germline assignment: CDR1 SEHNR and CDR2 FQNEAQ (reference sequence). The CDR3 region is CASSLGGLAGGPINEQYF. The CDR3 DNA follows: TGTGCCAGCAGCTTAGGGGGACTAGCGGGAGGGCCTATAAACGAGCAGTACTTC.

The sample holds many counts of this clonotype. The J gene is TRBJ1-2, the V gene TRBV6-5; D is unclear. Trimming took 4 bases from V and 8 from J, leaving 20 bases between them. Per germline, CDR1 MNHEY and CDR2 SVGAGI. The CDR3 is 15 amino acids. CDR3 nucleotide sequence: TGTGCCAGCAGTTCCGACAACACCGTGTGGGAAGGCTACACCTTC. Translating it yields CASSSDNTVWEGYTF.

This clonotype was counted at least ten times. This chain connects TRBV28 to TRBJ1-2, with 8 bases lining up with TRBD1. Germline trimming cut 5 bases from V and 8 bases from J; bases unmatched to any gene: 10. This CDR3 has 14 amino acids. CDR1 MDHEN and CDR2 SYDVKM come from the germline V gene. CDR3 residues: CASSAFGAGGGYTF. In nucleotides, the CDR3 is TGTGCCAGCAGTGCTTTTGGAGCAGGGGGCGGCTACACCTTC.

This clonotype was seen only a few times. The chain carries TRBV7-2 and TRBJ2-5, with D tentatively TRBD2 (7 bases). Per germline, CDR1 SGHTA and CDR2 FQGNSA. The CDR3 totals 15 residues. V shed 5 bases and J shed 5 bases, with 18 bases lying between them. CDR3 DNA: TGTGCCAGCAGCGGAATGGGGGGGCGCGGGGAGACCCAGTACTTC. Amino acid sequence: CASSGMGGRGETQYF.

Note on this clonotype: This sequence may be a read error, since a much larger clone differs from it by one base. The chain carries TRBV12-3 or TRBV12-4 and TRBJ2-1; D may be TRBD2 (6 bases). The CDR3 sequence is 16 residues long. The CDR3 region is CASSPGGADSYNEQLF. CDR3 coding DNA: TGTGCCAGCAGCCCCGGAGGGGCGGATTCCTACAATGAGCAGCTCTTC.

In its sample, this clonotype was seen many times. The chain recombines TRBV5-1 with TRBJ2-7; the match to TRBD1 covers 8 bases. CDR3 length equals 17 residues. CDR1 is SGHRS and CDR2 is YFSETQ in the germline V gene. Trimming removed 0 bases from V and 7 bases from J; junction bases left unmatched: 15. CDR3 bases: TGCGCCAGCAGCTTGGCCGTCGAGCCCCAGGGGGCTTGGGAGCAGTACTTC. Translation gives CASSLAVEPQGAWEQYF.

In its sample, this clonotype was seen many times. The chain recombines TRBV5-1 with TRBJ2-7; 13 bases agree with TRBD2. The CDR3 has 16 residues. The germline V gene has CDR1 SGHRS and CDR2 YFSETQ. V was pared by 5 bases and J by 0 bases, with 5 bases of the junction left unmatched. The CDR3 coding sequence is TGCGCCAGCAGACTAGCGGGAGGGAGGAGCTCCTACGAGCAGTACTTC. It specifies CASRLAGGRSSYEQYF.

This clonotype turned up a few times. The rearrangement uses TRBV30 and TRBJ2-7; D possibly corresponds to TRBD1 (6 bases). There are 13 residues in the CDR3. CDR1 and CDR2 (germline): GTSNPN, SVGIG (reference sequence). Trimming took off 3 bases at V and 10 bases at J, with 19 bases between the two ends. The CDR3 spells CAWSSTGTRDQYF. The CDR3, as DNA: TGTGCCTGGAGCTCCACCGGGACACGAGATCAGTACTTC.

Concerning this clonotype itself: A much larger clone sits a single nucleotide away, making a read error possible. The chain uses TRBV28 and TRBJ1-6; perhaps TRBD1 as D (5 bases). CDR3 length: 19 residues. Germline V lookup: CDR1 MDHEN, CDR2 SYDVKM. The CDR3 reads CASSLLSGRKSSYNSPPHF. The DNA for the CDR3 is TGTGCCAGCAGTTTACTCTCGGGACGAAAAAGCTCCTATAATTCACCCCCCCACTTT. The complete variable domain, with remaining parts taken from reference TRBV28 and TRBJ1-6, reads DVKVTQSSRYLVKRTGEKVFLECVQDMDHENMFWYRQDPGLGLRLIYFSYDVKMKEKGDIPEGYSVSREKKERFSLILESASTNQTSMYLCASSLLSGRKSSYNSPPHFGNGTRLTVT.

This sequence joins TRBV11-2 and TRBJ2-7; 12 bases align to TRBD2. The CDR3 spans 17 residues. Looked up from germline, CDR1 is SGHAT and CDR2 is FQNNGV. The J segment lost 4 bases and the V segment lost 5 bases, leaving 12 bases of the junction unmatched. CDR3 in DNA: TGTGCCAGCAGCCAGACTAGCGGGAGCTTCCGAGCTTACGAGCAGTACTTC. This codes for CASSQTSGSFRAYEQYF.

This clonotype was counted many times. The rearrangement joins TRBV2 to TRBJ1-1; 8 bases are shared with TRBD1. Losses at the gene ends were 6 bases for V and 4 bases for J; bases not matched to a gene: 4. Germline CDR1 is SNHLY and CDR2 is FYNNEI. There are 13 residues in the CDR3. The CDR3 here is CASRGQVLTEAFF. In DNA form, the CDR3 reads TGTGCCAGCAGGGGACAGGTCCTCACTGAAGCTTTCTTT. Full variable domain (rest looked up from reference TRBV2 and TRBJ1-1): EPEVTQTPSHQVTQMGQEVILRCVPISNHLYFYWYRQILGQKVEFLVSFYNNEISEKSEIFDDQFSVERPDGSNFTLKIRSTKLEDSAMYFCASRGQVLTEAFFGQGTRLTVV.

This clonotype has just a few counts. This sequence joins TRBV6-1 and TRBJ2-7; maybe TRBD1 (5 bases). Trimming left V 4 bases short and J 3 bases short, with 16 bases between. Germline values: CDR1 MNHNS, CDR2 SASEGT. This CDR3 has 15 residues. CDR3 bases: TGTGCCAGCAGTGCACCACAGGAGTATCACTACGAGCAGTACTTC. Translating gives CASSAPQEYHYEQYF.